The T cell receptor beta chain described here comes from a study of blood T cell repertoires in COVID-19. Study as a whole: Samples came from the United States, Italy and Spain, spanning acute and convalescent COVID-19. T cells, B-cell-depleted T cells, or PBMCs supplied cDNA or gDNA.

In the original processing: Amplification from reference gene primers served as the basis for estimated nucleated cell counts. Clones were read by immunoSEQ multiplex PCR, and TCRdb kept only the in-frame ones, dropping some. That table supplies the V and J calls and clone size; D and trimming were determined from the DNA. In the table there are about 49,000 clones, about 85% of which are singletons. Per the germline V gene, CDR1 is LNHDA and CDR2 is SQIVND (reference sequence). CDR3 length: 17 amino acids. V was clipped by 2 bases and J by 0 bases; unmatched bases: 8. The sample holds one count of this clone.

This clonotype was obtained from a man in his forties with active COVID-19. V gene TRBV19 combines with J gene TRBJ2-5, with 8 nucleotides matching TRBD2. What was sequenced was peripheral blood. The CDR3 nucleotides read TGTGCCAGTAGTATACGGGGGGGCGGGTGGTACCAAGAGACCCAGTACTTC. Protein: CASSIRGGGWYQETQYF.